This TCR beta chain was recorded in a study of T-cell reconstitution after alpha-beta-depleted transplantation in children. Many counts were recorded for this clonotype. Preparing the TCRbeta library involved the use of unique molecular identifiers. TCRdb reprocessed the PCR reads with MiXCR, giving one entry per CDR3 protein. The table lists 600,000 to 700,000 distinct CDR3 sequences, roughly 15% of them singletons. The V and J ends lost 3 bases and 12 bases respectively, with 17 bases between them. CDR3 length equals 13 residues. The genes are TRBV12-3 or TRBV12-4 and TRBJ1-1; D might be TRBD1 (5 bases). This material consisted of PBMCs from the stem cell graft donor, taken from the stem cell graft. The origin of this receptor is a human donor who donated a stem cell graft to a child with acute myeloid leukemia. In DNA, the CDR3 is TGTGCCAGCAGTTTTGGGGGACTCGGTCGGACTTTCTTT. Encoded protein: CASSFGGLGRTFF.